The 18 T cell receptor beta chains in this list originate from one sample, sequenced in a study of blood T cell repertoires in COVID-19. Only in-frame clones appear in the TCRdb table, and some are missing; sequencing was by immunoSEQ multiplex PCR. The table has nearly 200,000 clones, approximately 84% seen once; the top ten hold about 5.1%. The sample taken for sequencing was peripheral blood. These receptors were obtained from a woman aged 65 to 85 with active or convalescent COVID-19.

This clone was observed a few times. This chain uses TRBV4-1 with TRBJ2-1; 8 bases agree with TRBD2. Germline CDR1 is MGHRA and CDR2 is YSYEKL. CDR3 length equals 15 residues. The V gene end was trimmed by 5 bases and the J gene end by 7 bases; junction bases not matched to a gene: 10. The CDR3 DNA reads TGCGCCAGCAGCAACCTCGGACTAGCTAGAAATGAGCAGTTCTTC. Its translation is CASSNLGLARNEQFF.

The gene calls are TRBV7-3 and TRBJ1-1; tentatively, D is TRBD1 (6 bases). The CDR3 sequence is 14 residues long. V lost 5 bases and J 7 bases, leaving 17 bases between the germline ends. Per the germline V gene, CDR1 is SGHTA and CDR2 is FQGTGA. This CDR3 reads CASSLRPGHVEAFF. CDR3 nucleotide sequence: TGTGCCAGCAGCCTACGACCGGGACACGTTGAAGCTTTCTTT.

This clone came up many times. The J gene is TRBJ2-1, the V gene TRBV3-1 (or the pseudogene TRBV3-2), with 8 bases matching TRBD1. Germline CDR1 LGHDT, CDR2 YNNKEL (reference sequence). CDR3 size: 13 residues. The ends lost 5 bases at V and 10 bases at J; junction bases unmatched: 7. CDR3 coding DNA: TGTGCCAGCAGCGAGGACAGGGCCGGGGAGCAGTTCTTC. Translated, it gives CASSEDRAGEQFF.

The chain carries TRBV7-6 and TRBJ2-5; 10 positions match TRBD2. The CDR3 loop spans 16 amino acids. The ends lost 5 bases at V and 2 bases at J; junction bases unmatched: 8. CDR1 and CDR2 from the germline V gene are SGHVS and FNYEAQ. The CDR3 DNA reads TGTGCCAGCAGCGGGGGATCGGGACTAGCGCAAGAGACCCAGTACTTC. Its protein is CASSGGSGLAQETQYF.

This CDR3 is CATGQDYEQYF. The CDR3 DNA follows: TGTGCCACGGGACAGGACTACGAGCAGTACTTC. The chain joins TRBV15 to TRBJ2-7, with 8 bases fitting TRBD1. The CDR3 is 11 residues long. Germline CDR1 LNHNV, CDR2 YYDKDF (reference sequence). V lost 9 bases to trimming and J lost 3 bases; unmatched junction nucleotides: 1. The complete variable domain, with remaining parts taken from reference TRBV15 and TRBJ2-7, reads DAMVIQNPRYQVTQFGKPVTLSCSQTLNHNVMYWYQQKSSQAPKLLFHYYDKDFNNEADTPDNFQSRRPNTSFCFLDIRSPGLGDTAMYLCATGQDYEQYFGPGTRLTVT.

The rearrangement uses TRBV4-2 and TRBJ2-1; 11 bases line up with TRBD2. V lost 0 bases and J lost 6; bases outside the gene matches: 7. This CDR3 contains 17 residues. CDR1 LGHNA and CDR2 YNFKEQ come from the germline V gene. In DNA form, the CDR3 reads TGTGCCAGCAGCCAAGATTTAACTAGCGGGAGTTTCAATGAGCAGTTCTTC. The encoded protein is CASSQDLTSGSFNEQFF.

Concerning this clone: Germline and junction disagree at one end, which may indicate a read error. The chain is built from TRBV14 and TRBJ1-1; D is unresolved. The CDR3 consists of 16 residues. In germline, CDR1 is SGHDN, CDR2 FVKESK. This CDR3 reads CASSQDSWTGNTGAFF. CDR3 in DNA: TGTGCCAGCAGCCAAGATTCCTGGACTGGGAACACTGGAGCTTTCTTT.

With regard to this clone: Other DNA sequences in the same sample also yield this CDR3. V and J are TRBV7-3 and TRBJ2-3; D call uncertain. With 4 bases removed from V and 4 bases from J, the gap between germline ends came to 6 bases. This CDR3 region has 12 residues. Looked up from germline, CDR1 is SGHTA and CDR2 is FQGTGA. This CDR3 is CASSSTSDTQYF. CDR3 DNA: TGTGCCAGCAGCTCTACTTCAGATACGCAGTATTTT.

The chain uses TRBV5-8 and TRBJ2-7; maybe TRBD1 (6 bases). The V end was cut by 0 bases, the J end by 3 bases, with 10 bases between. The CDR3 totals 14 residues. From germline, CDR1 is SGHTS and CDR2 YDEGEE. The CDR3 spells CASSLAGHLYEQYF. Here the CDR3 DNA reads TGTGCCAGCAGCTTGGCGGGACACCTCTACGAGCAGTACTTC.

The chain carries TRBV27 and TRBJ2-1, with TRBD1 matching over 7 bases. Germline values: CDR1 MNHEY, CDR2 SMNVEV (reference sequence). V lost 8 bases to trimming and J lost 5 bases; unmatched junction nucleotides: 3. The length of the CDR3 is 12 residues. CDR3 bases: TGTGCCAGCGGGACAGAAAACAATGAGCAGTTCTTC. This translates into CASGTENNEQFF.

The chain uses TRBV24-1 and TRBJ2-7; 8 bases fit TRBD1. This CDR3 is 12 amino acids long. Germline-derived CDR1 and CDR2 are KGHDR and SFDVKD. The V segment lost 9 bases and the J segment 7 bases; nucleotides outside the gene matches: 7. The CDR3 coding sequence is TGTGCCACCCTCAGGGGGCTCGGGGAGCAGTACTTC. Amino acid sequence: CATLRGLGEQYF.

This clone was found a few times. V usage is TRBV6-5 and J usage is TRBJ1-1; D is uncertain. The CDR3 is made up of 10 amino acids. Trimming cost V 6 bases and J 10 bases, with 9 bases left between them. Per the germline V gene, CDR1 is MNHEY and CDR2 is SVGAGI. The CDR3: CASSDYRAFF. The CDR3 region has the DNA TGTGCCAGCAGCGACTACAGAGCTTTCTTT.

The chain joins TRBV20-1 to TRBJ2-7, with D possibly being TRBD1 (6 bases). The CDR3 loop spans 11 amino acids. V was clipped by 2 bases and J by 5 bases, with 7 bases between them. CDR1 is DFQATT, CDR2 SNEGSKA, per germline (reference sequence). CDR3 in DNA: TGCAGTGCTAGACAGGGGAACGAGCAGTACTTC. Translated, it gives CSARQGNEQYF.

The V and J genes are TRBV3-1 (or the pseudogene TRBV3-2) and TRBJ2-4; the D is unclear. V was clipped by 4 bases and J by 3 bases, with 10 bases between them. The CDR3 extends over 14 amino acids. CDR1 is LGHDT and CDR2 is YNNKEL in the germline V gene (reference sequence). The CDR3 sequence is CASSPRVGKNIQYF. The CDR3 region has the DNA TGTGCCAGCAGCCCCCGGGTAGGCAAAAACATTCAGTACTTC.

The V gene is TRBV6-5, the J gene TRBJ2-7; tentatively, D is TRBD1 (6 bases). Germline CDR1 reads MNHEY; CDR2 reads SVGAGI. The CDR3 totals 14 residues. The V and J ends lost 4 bases and 4 bases respectively, with 14 bases between them. The CDR3 nucleotides read TGTGCCAGCAGTTCATTCAGGGGTCGTTACGAGCAGTACTTC. Translated, it gives CASSSFRGRYEQYF.

This clone has just one count. This chain joins TRBV3-1 (or the pseudogene TRBV3-2) and TRBJ2-5, with D tentatively TRBD1 (5 bases). The V and J ends lost 1 base and 5 bases respectively, with 14 bases between them. Germline CDR1 is LGHDT and CDR2 is YNNKEL (reference sequence). This CDR3 is built from 15 residues. The CDR3 nucleotides read TGTGCCAGCAGCCAAGTGCCCTCCCCAGGGGAGACCCAGTACTTC. Translation gives CASSQVPSPGETQYF.

The chain couples TRBV4-1 to TRBJ1-5; 9 bases map to TRBD1. Trimming cost V 3 bases and J 1 base; bases outside gene matches: 7. Germline CDR1 MGHRA, CDR2 YSYEKL. The CDR3 spans 17 residues. In nucleotides, the CDR3 is TGCGCCAGCAGCCAGATCACAGGGGGCGTGAGCAATCAGCCCCAGCATTTT. It is translated as CASSQITGGVSNQPQHF.

The chain carries TRBV5-1 and TRBJ2-3, with 9 bases fitting TRBD1. The CDR3 extends over 15 amino acids. V lost 4 bases, J lost 2 bases, and 5 bases stayed unmatched. CDR1 SGHRS and CDR2 YFSETQ come from the germline V gene. CDR3 amino acids: CASSGGQGLTDTQYF. CDR3 DNA sequence: TGCGCCAGCAGCGGTGGACAGGGGCTCACAGATACGCAGTATTTT.